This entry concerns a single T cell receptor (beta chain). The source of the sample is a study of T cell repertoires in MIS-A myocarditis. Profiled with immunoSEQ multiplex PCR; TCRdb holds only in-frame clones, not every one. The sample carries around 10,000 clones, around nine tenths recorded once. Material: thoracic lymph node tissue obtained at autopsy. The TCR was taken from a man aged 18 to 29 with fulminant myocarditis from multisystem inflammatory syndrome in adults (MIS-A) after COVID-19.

Here the CDR3 reads CASSYGPQAVAEAFF. In nucleotides, the CDR3 is TGTGCCAGCAGTTACGGACCACAGGCAGTCGCTGAAGCTTTCTTT. The J gene is TRBJ1-1, the V gene TRBV6-5, with a tentative D call TRBD1 (5 bases). Trimming shortened V by 2 bases and J by 6 bases, and 16 bases separated the two germline ends. The V gene's germline CDR1 is MNHEY and CDR2 SVGAGI. CDR3 length: 15 residues.